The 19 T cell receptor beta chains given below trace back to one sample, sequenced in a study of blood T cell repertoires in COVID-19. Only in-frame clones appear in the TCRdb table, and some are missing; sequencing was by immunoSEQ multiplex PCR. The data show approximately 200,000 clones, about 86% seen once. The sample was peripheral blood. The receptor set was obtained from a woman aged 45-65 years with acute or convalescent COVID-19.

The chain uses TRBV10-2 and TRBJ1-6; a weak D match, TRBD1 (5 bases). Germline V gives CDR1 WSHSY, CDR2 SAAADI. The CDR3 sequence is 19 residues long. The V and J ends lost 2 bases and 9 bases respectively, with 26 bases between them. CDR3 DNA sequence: TGCGCCAGCAGTGAGGGTGTTCGGCGGGGCTCACGGGGAGCTTCACCCCTCCACTTT. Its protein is CASSEGVRRGSRGASPLHF.

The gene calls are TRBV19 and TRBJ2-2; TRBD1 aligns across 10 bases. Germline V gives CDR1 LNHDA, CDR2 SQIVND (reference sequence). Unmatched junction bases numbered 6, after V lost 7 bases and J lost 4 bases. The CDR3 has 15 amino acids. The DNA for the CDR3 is TGTGCCAGTACCCAGGGACAGGGGATCACCGGGGAGCTGTTTTTT. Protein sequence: CASTQGQGITGELFF.

The CDR3 coding sequence is TGCGCCAGCAGTACTATCGGGTACGAGCAGTACTTC. Translated: CASSTIGYEQYF. V and J are TRBV10-2 and TRBJ2-7; no reliable D call. Germline V CDR1 and CDR2: WSHSY, SAAADI. Trimming took off 5 bases at V and 4 bases at J, with 9 bases between the two ends. The CDR3 extends over 12 amino acids.

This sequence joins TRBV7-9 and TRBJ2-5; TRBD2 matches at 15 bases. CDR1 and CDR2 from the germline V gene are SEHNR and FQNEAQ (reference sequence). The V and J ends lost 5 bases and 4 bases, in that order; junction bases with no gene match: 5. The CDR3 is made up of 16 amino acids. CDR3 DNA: TGTGCCAGCAGCCCCGGACTAGCGGGAGGGGTAGAGACCCAGTACTTC. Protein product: CASSPGLAGGVETQYF.

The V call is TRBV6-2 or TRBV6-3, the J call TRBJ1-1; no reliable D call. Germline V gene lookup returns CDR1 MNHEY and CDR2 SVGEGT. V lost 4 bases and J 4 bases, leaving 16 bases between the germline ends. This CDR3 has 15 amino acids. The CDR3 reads CASSLYRRAGTEAFF. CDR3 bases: TGTGCCAGCAGTTTATATAGGCGGGCTGGCACTGAAGCTTTCTTT.

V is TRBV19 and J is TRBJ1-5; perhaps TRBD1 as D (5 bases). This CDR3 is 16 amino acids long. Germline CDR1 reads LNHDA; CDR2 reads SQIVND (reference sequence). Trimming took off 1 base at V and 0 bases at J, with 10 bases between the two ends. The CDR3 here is CASSIVGLTSNQPQHF. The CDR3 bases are TGTGCCAGTAGTATAGTGGGACTGACTAGCAATCAGCCCCAGCATTTT.

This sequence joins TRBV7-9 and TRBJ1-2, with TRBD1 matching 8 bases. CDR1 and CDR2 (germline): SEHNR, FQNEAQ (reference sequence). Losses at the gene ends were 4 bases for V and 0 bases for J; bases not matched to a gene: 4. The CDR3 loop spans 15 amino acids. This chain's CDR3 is CASSSLQGANYGYTF. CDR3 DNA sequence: TGTGCCAGCAGCTCCTTACAGGGGGCTAACTATGGCTACACCTTC. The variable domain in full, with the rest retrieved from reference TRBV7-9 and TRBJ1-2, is DTGVSQNPRHKITKRGQNVTFRCDPISEHNRLYWYRQTLGQGPEFLTYFQNEAQLEKSRLLSDRFSAERPKGSFSTLEIQRTEQGDSAMYLCASSSLQGANYGYTFGSGTRLTVV.

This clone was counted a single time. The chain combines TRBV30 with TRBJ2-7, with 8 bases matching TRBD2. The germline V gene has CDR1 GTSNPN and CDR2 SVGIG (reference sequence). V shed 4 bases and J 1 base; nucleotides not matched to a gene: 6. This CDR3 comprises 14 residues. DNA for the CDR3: TGTGCCTGGACTTCAAGCGGGAGTTCCTACGAGCAGTACTTC. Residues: CAWTSSGSSYEQYF.

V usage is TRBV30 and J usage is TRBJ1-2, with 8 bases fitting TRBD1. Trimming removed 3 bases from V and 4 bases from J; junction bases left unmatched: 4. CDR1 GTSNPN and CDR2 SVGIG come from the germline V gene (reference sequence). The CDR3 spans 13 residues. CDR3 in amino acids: CAWSTQGGYGYTF. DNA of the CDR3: TGTGCCTGGAGCACACAGGGGGGCTATGGCTACACCTTC.

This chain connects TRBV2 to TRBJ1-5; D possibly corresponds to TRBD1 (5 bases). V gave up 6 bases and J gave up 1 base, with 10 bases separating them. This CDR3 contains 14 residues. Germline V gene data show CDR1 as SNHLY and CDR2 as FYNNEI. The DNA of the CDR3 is TGTGCCAGCAGGCAGACAGAGAGCAATCAGCCCCAGCATTTT. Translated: CASRQTESNQPQHF.

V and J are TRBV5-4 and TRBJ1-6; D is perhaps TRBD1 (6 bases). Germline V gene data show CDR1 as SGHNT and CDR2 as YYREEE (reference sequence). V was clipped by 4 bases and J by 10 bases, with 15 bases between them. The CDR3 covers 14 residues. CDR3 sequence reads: CASSDTGFRSPLHF. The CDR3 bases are TGTGCCAGCAGCGATACAGGGTTTCGGTCACCCCTCCACTTT. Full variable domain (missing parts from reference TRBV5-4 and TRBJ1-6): ETGVTQSPTHLIKTRGQQVTLRCSSQSGHNTVSWYQQALGQGPQFIFQYYREEENGRGNFPPRFSGLQFPNYSSELNVNALELDDSALYLCASSDTGFRSPLHFGNGTRLTVT.

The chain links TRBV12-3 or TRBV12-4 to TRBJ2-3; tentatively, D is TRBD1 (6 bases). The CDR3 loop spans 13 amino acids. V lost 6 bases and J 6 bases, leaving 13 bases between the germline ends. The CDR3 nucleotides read TGTGCCAGCAGGACAGGTCCTTGGGATACGCAGTATTTT. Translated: CASRTGPWDTQYF.

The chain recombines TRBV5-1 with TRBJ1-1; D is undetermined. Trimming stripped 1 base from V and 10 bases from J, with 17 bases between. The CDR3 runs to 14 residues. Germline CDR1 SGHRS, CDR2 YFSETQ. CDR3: CASSLSAGTPGAFF. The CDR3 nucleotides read TGCGCCAGCAGCTTGAGCGCTGGAACCCCTGGAGCTTTCTTT.

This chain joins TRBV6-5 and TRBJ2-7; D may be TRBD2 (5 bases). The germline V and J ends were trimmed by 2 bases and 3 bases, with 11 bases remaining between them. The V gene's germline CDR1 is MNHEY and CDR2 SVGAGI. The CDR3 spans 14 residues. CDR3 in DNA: TGTGCCAGCAGTTACCGTCGGGATGGCTACGAGCAGTACTTC. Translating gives CASSYRRDGYEQYF.

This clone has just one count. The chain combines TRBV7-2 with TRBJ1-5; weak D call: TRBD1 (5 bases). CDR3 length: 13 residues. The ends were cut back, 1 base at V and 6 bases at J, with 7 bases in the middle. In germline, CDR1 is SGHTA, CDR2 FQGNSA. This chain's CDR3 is CASSLGGGQPQHF. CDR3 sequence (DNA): TGTGCCAGCAGCTTAGGGGGGGGTCAGCCCCAGCATTTT.

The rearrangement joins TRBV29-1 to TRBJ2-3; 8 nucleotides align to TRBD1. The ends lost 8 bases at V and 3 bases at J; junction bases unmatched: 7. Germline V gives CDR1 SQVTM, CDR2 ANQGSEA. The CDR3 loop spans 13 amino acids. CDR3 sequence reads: CSTTGVRTDTQYF. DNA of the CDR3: TGCAGCACGACAGGGGTTAGGACAGATACGCAGTATTTT.

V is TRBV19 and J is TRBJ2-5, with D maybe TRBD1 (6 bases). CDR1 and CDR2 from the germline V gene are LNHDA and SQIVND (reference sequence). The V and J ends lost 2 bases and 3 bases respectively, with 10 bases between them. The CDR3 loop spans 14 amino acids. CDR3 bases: TGTGCCAGTAGTATAATTTCAGGGGAAGAGACCCAGTACTTC. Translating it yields CASSIISGEETQYF. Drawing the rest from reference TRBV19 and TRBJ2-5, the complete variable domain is DGGITQSPKYLFRKEGQNVTLSCEQNLNHDAMYWYRQDPGQGLRLIYYSQIVNDFQKGDIAEGYSVSREKKESFPLTVTSAQKNPTAFYLCASSIISGEETQYFGPGTRLLVL.

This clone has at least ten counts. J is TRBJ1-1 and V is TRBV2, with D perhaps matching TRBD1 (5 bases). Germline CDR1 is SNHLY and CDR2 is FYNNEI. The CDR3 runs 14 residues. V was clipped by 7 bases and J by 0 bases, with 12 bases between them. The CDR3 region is CASKAGVMNTEAFF. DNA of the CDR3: TGTGCCAGCAAGGCGGGGGTCATGAACACTGAAGCTTTCTTT.

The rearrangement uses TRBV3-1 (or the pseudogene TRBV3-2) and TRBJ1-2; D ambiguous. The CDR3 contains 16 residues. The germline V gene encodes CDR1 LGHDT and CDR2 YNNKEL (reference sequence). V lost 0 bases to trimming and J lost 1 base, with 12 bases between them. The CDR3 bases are TGTGCCAGCAGCCAAGATCTACAAGACATTAACTATGGCTACACCTTC. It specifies CASSQDLQDINYGYTF.